This T cell receptor (beta chain) was retrieved from a study of blood T cells in healthy people across ages. Points from the study as a whole: In long-lived donors, naive CD4+ cell counts and diversity exceeded those of aged donors. As naive T cell percentage varied, TCR beta diversity correlated strongly with it.

Each sample used at least 6 million PBMCs. The authors ran a second PCR of roughly 6 to 11 cycles using a sample-barcoded 5' primer and a J-beta primer mix. TCRdb called the 5' RACE reads again in MiXCR, with one record for every CDR3 protein. The sample holds 700,000 to 950,000 distinct CDR3 sequences, roughly 60% seen once. About this clonotype: As yet, its antigen is unknown.

Germline V gives CDR1 MNHEY, CDR2 SVGEGT. V was pared by 7 bases and J by 8 bases, with 15 bases between. The CDR3 contains 13 residues. The sequencing sample was made of blood. The V and J genes are TRBV6-2 or TRBV6-3 and TRBJ2-1, with D possibly TRBD1 on 6 matching bases. The receptor was isolated from a man aged 25 to 40 in good health. CDR3 DNA: TGTGCCAGCAAGGCAGGGGCCTATGATGAGCAGTTCTTC. Residues: CASKAGAYDEQFF.